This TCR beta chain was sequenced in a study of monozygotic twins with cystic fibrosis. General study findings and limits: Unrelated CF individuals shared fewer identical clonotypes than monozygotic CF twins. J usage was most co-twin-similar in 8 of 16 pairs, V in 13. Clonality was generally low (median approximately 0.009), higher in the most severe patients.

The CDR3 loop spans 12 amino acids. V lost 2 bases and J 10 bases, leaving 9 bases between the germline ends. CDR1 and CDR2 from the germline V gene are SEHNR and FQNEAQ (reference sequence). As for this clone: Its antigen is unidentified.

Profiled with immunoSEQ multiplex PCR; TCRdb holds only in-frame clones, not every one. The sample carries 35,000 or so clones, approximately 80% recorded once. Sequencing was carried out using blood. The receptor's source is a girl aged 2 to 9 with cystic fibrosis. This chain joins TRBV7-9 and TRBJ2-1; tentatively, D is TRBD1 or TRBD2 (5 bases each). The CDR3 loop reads CASSLSWGEQFF. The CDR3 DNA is TGTGCCAGCAGCTTATCTTGGGGGGAGCAGTTCTTC.